This T cell receptor (beta chain) was recorded in a study of cytomegalovirus exposure and HLA in healthy donors. Germline-derived CDR1 and CDR2 are MDHEN and SYDVKM. V lost 2 bases to trimming and J lost 5 bases, with 12 bases between them. The CDR3 loop spans 15 amino acids. PCR primers comprised 60 Vbeta and 13 Jbeta primers. Under the authors' procedure: In a later analysis, around 10 million of approximately 80 million unique beta chains occurred in at least two donors. Clones were sequenced by immunoSEQ multiplex PCR, and TCRdb holds only the in-frame ones, with some missing. That table gives V, J and clone size, and the DNA gave D and trimming. Of 95,000 to 150,000 clones listed, 75% to 90% are singletons. Study-level findings and limits: It was reported that the classifier diagnosed cytomegalovirus status with high specificity and sensitivity in both the original and validation cohorts. What a later analysis reportedly showed was that an Asian-associated ancestry cluster had fewer N-insertions than the approximately 700-donor mean. TCR sequences were mostly rare, though some public TCRs occurred in many donors.

About this clone: Its specificity is unknown.

Sequencing was carried out using PBMCs. V and J are TRBV28 and TRBJ2-2; tentatively, D is TRBD2 (6 bases). The clonotype was recovered from a man aged 25 to 40 in good health and CMV-seronegative. The CDR3 nucleotides are TGTGCCAGCAGTTTAGTCGGGACTGATACCGGGGAGCTGTTTTTT. This gives the protein CASSLVGTDTGELFF.